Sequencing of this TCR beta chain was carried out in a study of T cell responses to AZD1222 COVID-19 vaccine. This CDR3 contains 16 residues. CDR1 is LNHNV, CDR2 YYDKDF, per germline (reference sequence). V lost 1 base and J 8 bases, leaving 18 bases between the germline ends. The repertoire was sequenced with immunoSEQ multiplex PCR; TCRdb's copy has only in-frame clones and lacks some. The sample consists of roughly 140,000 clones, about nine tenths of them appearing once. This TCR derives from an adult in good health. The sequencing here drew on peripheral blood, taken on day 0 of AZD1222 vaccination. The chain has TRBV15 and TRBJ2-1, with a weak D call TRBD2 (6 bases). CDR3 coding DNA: TGTGCCACCAGCAGAGCTTTGACTAGGTCGGTCGATGAGCAGTTCTTC. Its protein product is CATSRALTRSVDEQFF.